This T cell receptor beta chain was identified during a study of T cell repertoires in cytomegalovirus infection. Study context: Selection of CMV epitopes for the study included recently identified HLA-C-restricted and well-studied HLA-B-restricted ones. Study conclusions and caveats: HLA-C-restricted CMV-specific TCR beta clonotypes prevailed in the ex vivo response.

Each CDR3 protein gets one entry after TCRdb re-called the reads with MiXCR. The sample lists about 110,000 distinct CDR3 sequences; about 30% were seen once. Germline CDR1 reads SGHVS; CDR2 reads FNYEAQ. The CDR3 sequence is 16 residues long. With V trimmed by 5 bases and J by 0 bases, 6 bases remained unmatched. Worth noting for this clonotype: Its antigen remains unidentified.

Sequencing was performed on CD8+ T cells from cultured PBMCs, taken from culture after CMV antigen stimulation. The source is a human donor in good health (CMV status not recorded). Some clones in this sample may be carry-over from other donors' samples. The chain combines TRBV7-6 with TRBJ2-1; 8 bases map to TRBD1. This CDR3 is CASSDTGGRSYNEQFF. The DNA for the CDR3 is TGTGCCAGCAGCGATACAGGGGGACGCTCCTACAATGAGCAGTTCTTC.